This T cell receptor (beta chain) appears in the sequencing data of a study of T cells in tuberculosis. Libraries were prepared by immunoSEQ multiplex PCR; TCRdb keeps only in-frame clonotypes and omits some of them. The profile covers just under 45,000 clones, with less than 95% appearing a single time and 1.9% taken by the ten largest. Source material: PBMCs. The TCR was taken from a donor between 10 and 35 years old with latent tuberculosis or without tuberculosis infection. Some clones in this sample may be carry-over from other donors' samples.

This CDR3 is CASSSWTGLGGNQPQHF. The CDR3 DNA sequence: TGTGCCAGCAGTTCATGGACAGGGCTTGGGGGCAATCAGCCCCAGCATTTT. V gene TRBV28 combines with J gene TRBJ1-5; TRBD1 matches 8 bases. CDR3 size: 17 residues. CDR1 and CDR2 (germline): MDHEN, SYDVKM. V shed 4 bases and J 2 bases; nucleotides not matched to a gene: 10.